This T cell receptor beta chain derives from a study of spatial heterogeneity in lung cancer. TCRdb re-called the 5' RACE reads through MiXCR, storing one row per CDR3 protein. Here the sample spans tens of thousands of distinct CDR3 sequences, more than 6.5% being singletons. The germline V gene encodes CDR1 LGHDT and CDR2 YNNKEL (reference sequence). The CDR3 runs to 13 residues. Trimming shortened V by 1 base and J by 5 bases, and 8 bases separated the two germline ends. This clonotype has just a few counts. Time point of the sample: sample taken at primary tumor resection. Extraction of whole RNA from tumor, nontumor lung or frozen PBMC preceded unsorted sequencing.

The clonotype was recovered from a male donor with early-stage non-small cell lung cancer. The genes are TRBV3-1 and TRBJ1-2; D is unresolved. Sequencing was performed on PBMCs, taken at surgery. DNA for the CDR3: TGTGCCAGCAGCCAAGCTGTCGGTTATGGCTACACCTTC. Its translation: CASSQAVGYGYTF.